The rows below give T cell receptor beta chains drawn from one sample of a study of identical twins. TCRdb called the 5' RACE reads again in MiXCR, with one record for every CDR3 protein. The sample has about 280,000 distinct CDR3 sequences, under 9% seen once. Separately, the same data were catalogued under a study of yellow fever vaccine responses in identical twins.

Input material: memory (CD45RO+) T cells sorted from blood. These receptors all stem from a woman aged 18-29 years in good health. The conserved cysteine and the conserved F or W are not part of the CDR3 here.

v_call,cdr3_aa
TRBV5-6,ASSLYPEISNEKLF
TRBV3-1,ASSRGGKTQY
TRBV4-1,ASSQDRQPNSPLH
TRBV3-1,ASSQHGAPNYGYT
TRBV14,ASSQDLQYTGELF
TRBV28,ASSSPREIGSYGYT
TRBV11-2,ASRGNRGVVTDTQY
TRBV5-6,ASSLRQGNTGELF
TRBV20-1,SAREGTLAGGQTQY
TRBV3-1,ASSFLAGYNEQF
TRBV6-1,ASLGEVTDTQY